This T cell receptor beta chain was observed in a study of breast tumors, draining lymph nodes, adjacent tissues. Axillary draining lymph nodes of breast cancer patients supplied the node samples. This clonotype was counted ten times or more. The antigen is undetermined. Study-wide points: The lymph node origin of tumor T cells was framed as consistent with a hypothesis, not demonstrated. Tumor TCR diversity was below lymph nodes but above nontumor tissue.

Each CDR3 protein gets one entry after TCRdb re-called the multiplex PCR reads with MiXCR. The sample includes 290,000 or so distinct CDR3 sequences, around 31% of them seen just once. The CDR3 has 17 amino acids. V was pared by 0 bases and J by 0 bases, with 6 bases of the junction left unmatched. The germline CDR1 and CDR2 sequences are KGHDR and SFDVKD. This clonotype originated in a female donor with breast cancer. Some clones in this sample may be carry-over from other donors' samples. The rearrangement links TRBV24-1 to TRBJ1-2; 7 nucleotides agree with TRBD1. The sample consisted of axillary lymph node tissue. This chain's CDR3 is CATSDLRQGGPNYGYTF. CDR3 nucleotides: TGTGCCACCAGTGATTTGCGACAGGGAGGCCCTAACTATGGCTACACCTTC.